These 16 T cell receptor beta chains were sequenced from one sample in a study of blood T cell repertoires in COVID-19. This table comes from immunoSEQ multiplex PCR, and its TCRdb copy is limited to in-frame clones, with some not included. The repertoire consists of about 280,000 clones, with 75% to 90% occurring once and the leading ten covering roughly 4.3%. Sequenced input: PBMCs or T cells enriched from blood (not recorded which). The receptors originated from a woman aged 30 to 39 with acute COVID-19.

The rearrangement links TRBV21-1 to TRBJ1-1; TRBD1 was called by the table and not checked on the DNA. TRBV21-1 is given as a pseudogene. The CDR3 spans 11 residues. As DNA, the CDR3 is TGTGCCAGCAGTCAGACAGTGCAAGCTTTCTTT. It specifies CASSQTVQAFF.

The chain is built from TRBV5-6 and TRBJ1-5, with 9 bases lining up with TRBD1. The CDR3 runs to 15 residues. The V segment lost 2 bases and the J segment 1 base; nucleotides outside the gene matches: 1. Germline V lookup: CDR1 SGHDT, CDR2 YYEEEE. CDR3 in DNA: TGTGCCAGCAGCTTACAGGGGGCGAGCAATCAGCCCCAGCATTTT. Translation: CASSLQGASNQPQHF.

The chain uses TRBV7-6 and TRBJ2-4, with no clear D. The germline V gene has CDR1 SGHVS and CDR2 FNYEAQ. The CDR3 extends over 18 amino acids. V was shortened by 5 bases and J by 0 bases, with 20 bases between the two germline ends. The CDR3 sequence: CASSAGRSQDLAKNIQYF. CDR3 sequence (DNA): TGTGCCAGCAGCGCCGGCAGGTCTCAAGATCTAGCCAAAAACATTCAGTACTTC.

The CDR3 sequence: CASSPLGPGGEKLFF. CDR3 DNA sequence: TGTGCCAGCAGCCCTCTAGGCCCGGGAGGCGAAAAACTGTTTTTT. This chain connects TRBV28 to TRBJ1-4; D is undetermined. The CDR3 extends over 15 amino acids. V was pared by 6 bases and J by 8 bases, with 19 bases between. Germline CDR1 is MDHEN and CDR2 is SYDVKM.

This clone was picked up many times. The chain combines TRBV15 with TRBJ2-3; the match to TRBD2 covers 15 bases. The V and J ends lost 5 bases and 4 bases, in that order; junction bases with no gene match: 1. The CDR3 length is 15 residues. CDR1 is LNHNV and CDR2 is YYDKDF in the germline V gene (reference sequence). CDR3 sequence (DNA): TGTGCCACCAGCGGACTAGCGGGAGGGCCAGATACGCAGTATTTT. It encodes CATSGLAGGPDTQYF. Full variable domain (missing parts from reference TRBV15 and TRBJ2-3): DAMVIQNPRYQVTQFGKPVTLSCSQTLNHNVMYWYQQKSSQAPKLLFHYYDKDFNNEADTPDNFQSRRPNTSFCFLDIRSPGLGDTAMYLCATSGLAGGPDTQYFGPGTRLTVL.

This rearrangement joins TRBV7-2 to TRBJ1-2; the D is unclear. With 2 bases removed from V and 4 bases from J, the gap between germline ends came to 5 bases. Germline-derived CDR1 and CDR2 are SGHTA and FQGNSA. The CDR3 runs to 12 residues. The CDR3 is CASSLPGYGYTF. The CDR3 DNA sequence: TGTGCCAGCAGCTTACCGGGCTATGGCTACACCTTC.

The J gene is TRBJ1-4, the V gene TRBV27; D is uncertain. V lost 5 bases and J lost 6, with 10 bases in between. The CDR3 spans 13 residues. Germline loops: CDR1 MNHEY, CDR2 SMNVEV (reference sequence). The CDR3 nucleotides read TGTGCCAGCAGTGCCTCGAGATATGAAAAACTGTTTTTT. Translation: CASSASRYEKLFF.

This clone was seen more than once but under ten times. CDR3 DNA sequence: TGTGCCAGCAGCCTCGGGGGCGAGCAGTACTTC. Amino acids: CASSLGGEQYF. The chain links TRBV2 to TRBJ2-7; D perhaps matches TRBD2 (6 bases). Looked up from germline, CDR1 is SNHLY and CDR2 is FYNNEI. CDR3 length: 11 amino acids. V was trimmed by 6 bases and J by 6 bases, leaving 9 bases between them.

V and J are TRBV15 and TRBJ1-1; 10 nucleotides align to TRBD1. The junction had 4 bases not matched to a gene; V was cut back by 3 bases and J by 6 bases. CDR1 is LNHNV and CDR2 is YYDKDF in the germline V gene (reference sequence). The CDR3 spans 14 residues. The CDR3 is CATSRTGGFAEAFF. CDR3 DNA: TGTGCCACCAGCAGGACAGGGGGCTTTGCTGAAGCTTTCTTT.

The rearrangement uses TRBV15 and TRBJ2-1; no clear D gene. Between the trimmed V and J ends, which lost 0 bases and 0 bases, there was a span of 21 bases. The CDR3 extends over 20 amino acids. The germline CDR1 and CDR2 sequences are LNHNV and YYDKDF (reference sequence). CDR3 protein: CATSRDIIATDSSSYNEQFF. CDR3 DNA sequence: TGTGCCACCAGCAGAGATATAATTGCGACTGACTCTAGCTCCTACAATGAGCAGTTCTTC.

V is TRBV27 and J is TRBJ1-5; possibly TRBD1 for D (5 bases). Germline V gene data show CDR1 as MNHEY and CDR2 as SMNVEV (reference sequence). The CDR3 covers 14 residues. The V and J ends lost 2 bases and 6 bases respectively, with 11 bases between them. The DNA for the CDR3 is TGTGCCAGCAGTTTACAGGGAGGAAGTCAGCCCCAGCATTTT. Its protein is CASSLQGGSQPQHF.

This clone occurred a few times. This chain connects TRBV15 to TRBJ1-5; TRBD1 matches 10 bases. V was pared by 5 bases and J by 6 bases, with 10 bases of the junction left unmatched. The germline CDR1 and CDR2 sequences are LNHNV and YYDKDF (reference sequence). The CDR3 has 16 residues. CDR3 DNA: TGTGCCACCAGCCGAAGACCGGGACAGGGGACTCAGCCCCAGCATTTT. Translated, it gives CATSRRPGQGTQPQHF.

This clone came up once. This chain connects TRBV15 to TRBJ2-3, with 11 positions matching TRBD1. The CDR3 extends over 16 amino acids. The ends lost 3 bases at V and 6 bases at J; junction bases unmatched: 8. Germline V gene data show CDR1 as LNHNV and CDR2 as YYDKDF (reference sequence). The CDR3 protein is CATSSHTGTGGDTQYF. The CDR3 DNA reads as TGTGCCACCAGCAGTCACACCGGGACAGGGGGGGATACGCAGTATTTT.

V and J are TRBV28 and TRBJ2-3; D not certain. V lost 5 bases and J lost 2, with 5 bases in between. The CDR3 consists of 12 residues. Germline CDR1 and CDR2: MDHEN and SYDVKM. This chain's CDR3 is CASSPPTDTQYF. CDR3 in DNA: TGTGCCAGCAGTCCTCCCACAGATACGCAGTATTTT. Full variable domain (missing parts from reference TRBV28 and TRBJ2-3): DVKVTQSSRYLVKRTGEKVFLECVQDMDHENMFWYRQDPGLGLRLIYFSYDVKMKEKGDIPEGYSVSREKKERFSLILESASTNQTSMYLCASSPPTDTQYFGPGTRLTVL.

The genes are TRBV28 and TRBJ2-7; 8 nucleotides agree with TRBD1. This CDR3 is 14 amino acids long. CDR1 is MDHEN and CDR2 is SYDVKM in the germline V gene. V shed 6 bases, J shed 1 base, and the junction held 5 bases outside the gene matches. CDR3 residues: CASRGQGRSYEQYF. Written as DNA, the CDR3 is TGTGCCAGCAGAGGACAGGGTAGGTCCTACGAGCAGTACTTC.

The V gene is TRBV28, the J gene TRBJ2-1; 9 bases map to TRBD2. Germline assignment: CDR1 MDHEN and CDR2 SYDVKM. The length of the CDR3 is 16 residues. The trim removed 2 bases at V and 2 bases at J, leaving 4 bases unmatched. CDR3 sequence reads: CASSLGLAGTYNEQFF. For the CDR3, the DNA is TGTGCCAGCAGTTTAGGCCTAGCGGGGACCTACAATGAGCAGTTCTTC.